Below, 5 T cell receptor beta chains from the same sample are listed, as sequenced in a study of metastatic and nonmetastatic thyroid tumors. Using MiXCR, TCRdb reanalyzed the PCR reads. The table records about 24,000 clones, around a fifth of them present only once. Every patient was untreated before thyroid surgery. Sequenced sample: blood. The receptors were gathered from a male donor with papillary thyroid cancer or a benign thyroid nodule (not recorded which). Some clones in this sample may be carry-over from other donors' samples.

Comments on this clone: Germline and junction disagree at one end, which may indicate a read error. The CDR3 loop is CASSPGGSLQNF. The CDR3 DNA follows: TGTGCCAGCAGCCCAGGGGGGAGCCTCCAGAATTTT. V and J are TRBV7-9 and TRBJ1-5; 7 bases are a match to TRBD1. Germline CDR1 reads SEHNR; CDR2 reads FQNEAQ (reference sequence). The CDR3 runs to 12 residues.

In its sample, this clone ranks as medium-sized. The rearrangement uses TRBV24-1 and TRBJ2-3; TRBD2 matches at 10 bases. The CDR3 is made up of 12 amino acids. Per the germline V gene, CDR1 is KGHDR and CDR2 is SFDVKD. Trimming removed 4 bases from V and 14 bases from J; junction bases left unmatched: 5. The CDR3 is CATSDPSGRGYF. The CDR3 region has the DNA TGTGCCACCAGTGACCCGAGCGGGAGGGGGTATTTT.

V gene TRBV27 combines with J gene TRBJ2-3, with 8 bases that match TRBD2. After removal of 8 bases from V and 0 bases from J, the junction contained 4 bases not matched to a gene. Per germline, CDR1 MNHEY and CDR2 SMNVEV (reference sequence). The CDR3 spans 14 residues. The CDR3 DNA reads TGTGCCAGCCGCGAGCGGGGGAGCACAGATACGCAGTATTTT. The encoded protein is CASRERGSTDTQYF.

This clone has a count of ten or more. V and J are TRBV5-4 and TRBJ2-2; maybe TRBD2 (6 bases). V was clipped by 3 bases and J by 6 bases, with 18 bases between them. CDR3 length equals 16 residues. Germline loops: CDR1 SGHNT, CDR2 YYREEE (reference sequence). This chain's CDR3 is CASSSKLVGGSGELFF. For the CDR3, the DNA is TGTGCCAGCAGCTCGAAGCTTGTAGGAGGGTCCGGGGAGCTGTTTTTT. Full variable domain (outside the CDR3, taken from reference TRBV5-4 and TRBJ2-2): ETGVTQSPTHLIKTRGQQVTLRCSSQSGHNTVSWYQQALGQGPQFIFQYYREEENGRGNFPPRFSGLQFPNYSSELNVNALELDDSALYLCASSSKLVGGSGELFFGEGSRLTVL.

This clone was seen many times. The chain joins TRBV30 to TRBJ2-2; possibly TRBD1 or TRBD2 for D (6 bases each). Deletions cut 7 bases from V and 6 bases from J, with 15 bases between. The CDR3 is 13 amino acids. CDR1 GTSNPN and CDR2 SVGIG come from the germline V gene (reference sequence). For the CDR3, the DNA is TGTGCCTTAAACCCAGGGGAGGCCGGGGAGCTGTTTTTT. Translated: CALNPGEAGELFF.